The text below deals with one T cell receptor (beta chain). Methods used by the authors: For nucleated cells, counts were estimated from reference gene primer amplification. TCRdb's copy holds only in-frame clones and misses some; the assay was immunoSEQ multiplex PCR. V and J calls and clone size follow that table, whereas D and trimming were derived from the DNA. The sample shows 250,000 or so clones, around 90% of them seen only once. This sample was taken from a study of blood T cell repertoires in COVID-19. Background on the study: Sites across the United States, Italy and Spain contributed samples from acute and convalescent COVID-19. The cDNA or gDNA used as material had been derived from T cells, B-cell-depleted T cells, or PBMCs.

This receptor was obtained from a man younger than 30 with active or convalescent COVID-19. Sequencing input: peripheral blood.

In DNA, the CDR3 is TGTGCCAGCAGCATCCCGTCTGGAGGGCAGACACTAAACTACAATGAGCAGTTCTTC. This gives the protein CASSIPSGGQTLNYNEQFF. The V and J genes are TRBV9 and TRBJ2-1; weak D call: TRBD2 (6 bases). V was clipped by 4 bases and J by 3 bases, with 26 bases between them. CDR3 length: 19 residues. Germline V CDR1 and CDR2: SGDLS, YYNGEE.